This T cell receptor beta chain was obtained from a study of blood T cells in healthy people across ages. General observations from the study: There was a strong correlation between TCR beta diversity and naive T cell percentage. More naive CD4+ cells and higher diversity were found in long-lived than in aged donors.

Germline-derived CDR1 and CDR2 are SGHNT and YENEEA. Trimming pared 4 bases from V and 1 base from J, leaving 10 bases between. The CDR3 totals 14 residues. This clonotype showed up just once. Antigen unknown. For the second PCR, which ran for roughly 7 to 11 cycles, a sample-barcoded 5' primer and a J-beta primer mix were used. TCRdb re-called the 5' RACE reads with MiXCR, one entry per CDR3 protein. In the table there are approximately 880,000 distinct CDR3 sequences, about 44% of which are singletons. This TCR derives from a man younger than 40 in good health. This chain joins TRBV11-3 and TRBJ1-1; D remains unclear. Sequencing input: blood. CDR3 amino acids: CASSYLGANTEAFF. CDR3 DNA sequence: TGTGCCAGCAGCTATCTGGGAGCGAACACTGAAGCTTTCTTT.